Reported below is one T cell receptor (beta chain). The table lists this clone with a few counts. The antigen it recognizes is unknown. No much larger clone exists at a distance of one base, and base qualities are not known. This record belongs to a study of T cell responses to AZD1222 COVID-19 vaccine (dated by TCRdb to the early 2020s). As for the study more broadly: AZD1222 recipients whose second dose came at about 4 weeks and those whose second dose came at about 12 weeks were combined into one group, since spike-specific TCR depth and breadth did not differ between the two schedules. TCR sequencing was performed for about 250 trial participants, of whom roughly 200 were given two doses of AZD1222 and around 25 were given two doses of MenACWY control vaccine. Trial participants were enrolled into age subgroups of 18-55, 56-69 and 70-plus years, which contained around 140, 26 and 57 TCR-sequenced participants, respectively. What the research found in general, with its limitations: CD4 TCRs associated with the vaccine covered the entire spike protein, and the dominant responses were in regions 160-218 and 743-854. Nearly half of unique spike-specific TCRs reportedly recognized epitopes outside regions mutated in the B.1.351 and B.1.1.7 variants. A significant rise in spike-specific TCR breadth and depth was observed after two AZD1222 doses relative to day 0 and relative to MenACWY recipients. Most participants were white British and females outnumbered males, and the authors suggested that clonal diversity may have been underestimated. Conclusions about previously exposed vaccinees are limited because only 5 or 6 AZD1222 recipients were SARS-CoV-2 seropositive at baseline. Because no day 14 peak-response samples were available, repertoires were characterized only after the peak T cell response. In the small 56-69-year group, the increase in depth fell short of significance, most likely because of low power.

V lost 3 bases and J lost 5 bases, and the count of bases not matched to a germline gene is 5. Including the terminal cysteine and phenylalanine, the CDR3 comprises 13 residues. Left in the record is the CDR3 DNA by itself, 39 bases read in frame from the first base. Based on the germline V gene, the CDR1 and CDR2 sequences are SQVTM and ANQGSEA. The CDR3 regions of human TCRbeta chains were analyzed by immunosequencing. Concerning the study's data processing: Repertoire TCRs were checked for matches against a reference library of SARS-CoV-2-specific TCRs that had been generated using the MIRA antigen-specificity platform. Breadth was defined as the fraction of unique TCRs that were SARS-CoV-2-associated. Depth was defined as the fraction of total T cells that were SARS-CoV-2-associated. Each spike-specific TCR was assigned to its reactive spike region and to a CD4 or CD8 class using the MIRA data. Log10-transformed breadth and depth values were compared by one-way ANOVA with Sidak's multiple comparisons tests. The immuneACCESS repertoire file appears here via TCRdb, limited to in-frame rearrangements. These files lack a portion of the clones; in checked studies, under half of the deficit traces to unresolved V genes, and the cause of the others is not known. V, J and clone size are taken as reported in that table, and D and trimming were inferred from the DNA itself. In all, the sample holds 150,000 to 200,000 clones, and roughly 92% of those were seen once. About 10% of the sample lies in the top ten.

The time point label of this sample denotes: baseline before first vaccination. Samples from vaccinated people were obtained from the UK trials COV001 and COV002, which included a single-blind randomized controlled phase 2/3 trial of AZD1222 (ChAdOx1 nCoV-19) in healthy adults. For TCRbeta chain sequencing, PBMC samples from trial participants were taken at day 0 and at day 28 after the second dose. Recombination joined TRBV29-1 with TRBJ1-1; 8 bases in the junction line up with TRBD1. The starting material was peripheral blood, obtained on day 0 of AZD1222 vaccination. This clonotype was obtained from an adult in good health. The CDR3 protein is CSVEQGARTEAFF. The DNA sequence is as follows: TGCAGCGTTGAGCAGGGGGCGAGGACTGAAGCTTTCTTT.